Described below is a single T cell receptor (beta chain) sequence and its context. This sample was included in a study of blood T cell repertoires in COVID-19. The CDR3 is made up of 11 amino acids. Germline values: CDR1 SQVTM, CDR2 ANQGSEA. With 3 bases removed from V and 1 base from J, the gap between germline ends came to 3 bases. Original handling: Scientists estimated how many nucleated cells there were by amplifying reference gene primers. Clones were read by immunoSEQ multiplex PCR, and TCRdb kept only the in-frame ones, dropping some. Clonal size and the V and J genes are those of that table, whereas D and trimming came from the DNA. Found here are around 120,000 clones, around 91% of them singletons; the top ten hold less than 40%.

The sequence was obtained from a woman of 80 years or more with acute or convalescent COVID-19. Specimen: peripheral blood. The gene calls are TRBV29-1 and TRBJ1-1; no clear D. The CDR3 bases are TGCAGCGTTGAGGCGAACACTGAAGCTTTCTTT. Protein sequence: CSVEANTEAFF.